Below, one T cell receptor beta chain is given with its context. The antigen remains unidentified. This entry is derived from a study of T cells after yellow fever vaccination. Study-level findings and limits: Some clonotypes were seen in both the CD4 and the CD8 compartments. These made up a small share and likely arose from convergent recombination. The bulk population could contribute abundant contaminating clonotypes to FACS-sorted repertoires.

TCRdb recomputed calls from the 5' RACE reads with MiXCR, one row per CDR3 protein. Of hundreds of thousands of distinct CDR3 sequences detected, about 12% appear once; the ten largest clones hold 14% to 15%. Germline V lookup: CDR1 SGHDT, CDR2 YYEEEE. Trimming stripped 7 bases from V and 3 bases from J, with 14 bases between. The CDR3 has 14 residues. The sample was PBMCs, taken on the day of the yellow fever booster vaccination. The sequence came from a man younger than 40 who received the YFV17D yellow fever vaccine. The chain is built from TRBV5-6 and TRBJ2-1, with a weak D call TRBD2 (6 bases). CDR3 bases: TGTGCCAGCGGGGATCTGGGGGGCTACAATGAGCAGTTCTTC. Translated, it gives CASGDLGGYNEQFF.